This T cell receptor (beta chain) was obtained from a study of T cell responses to AZD1222 COVID-19 vaccine. Study-level points and caveats: Spike regions recognized by vaccine-associated CD4 TCRs spanned the protein, led by 160-218 and 743-854. Variant regions that are unmutated are reportedly the target of nearly half of spike-specific TCRs.

Germline V gene lookup returns CDR1 MDHEN and CDR2 SYDVKM. The CDR3 totals 16 residues. Trimming cost V 3 bases and J 4 bases, with 17 bases left between them. In regard to this clone: The antigen remains unidentified.

Method: immunoSEQ multiplex PCR; TCRdb's copy keeps in-frame clones and lacks some. The sample includes about 130,000 clones, roughly 90% of them seen just once. This receptor was obtained from an adult in good health. The sequencing here drew on peripheral blood, taken on day 0 of AZD1222 vaccination. This rearrangement joins TRBV28 to TRBJ2-3, with a tentative D call TRBD2 (7 bases). DNA of the CDR3: TGTGCCAGCAGTTTCGCGGGGGCGCTGGGGGCAGATACGCAGTATTTT. Protein product: CASSFAGALGADTQYF. The entire variable domain, with the rest obtained from reference TRBV28 and TRBJ2-3, is as follows: DVKVTQSSRYLVKRTGEKVFLECVQDMDHENMFWYRQDPGLGLRLIYFSYDVKMKEKGDIPEGYSVSREKKERFSLILESASTNQTSMYLCASSFAGALGADTQYFGPGTRLTVL.